A single sample is the source of the 12 T cell receptor beta chains below, sequenced in a study of CD4 T cell repertoires in COVID-19. Method: immunoSEQ multiplex PCR; TCRdb's copy keeps in-frame clones and lacks some. The data show approximately 79,000 clones, approximately 83% seen once. Sequencing used CD4+ T cells from peripheral blood, obtained after recovery from COVID-19. The receptors stem from a human donor who had COVID-19.

This clone came up a few times. The J gene is TRBJ1-3, the V gene TRBV11-2; D is uncertain. Trimming stripped 1 base from V and 4 bases from J, with 5 bases between. Germline V lookup: CDR1 SGHAT, CDR2 FQNNGV. The CDR3 has 13 residues. The CDR3 DNA sequence: TGTGCCAGCAGCTTAGTGGTCGGAAACACCATATATTTT. The encoded protein is CASSLVVGNTIYF.

The V call is TRBV7-8, the J call TRBJ1-6; no reliable D call. V lost 2 bases and J lost 7, with 9 bases in between. This CDR3 comprises 14 residues. CDR1 is SGHVS and CDR2 is FQNEAQ in the germline V gene. The CDR3 region has the DNA TGTGCCAGCAGCTTAACCCAGCAGAATTCACCCCTCCACTTT. Translated: CASSLTQQNSPLHF.

This clone occurred a few times. The rearrangement links TRBV5-1 to TRBJ2-7; TRBD2 might be the D (6 bases). Germline loops: CDR1 SGHRS, CDR2 YFSETQ. The CDR3 is made up of 13 amino acids. The V end lost 0 bases, the J end lost 4 bases, and 8 bases lay between the germline ends. DNA of the CDR3: TGCGCCAGCAGCTTGGCCGGGAGTTACGAGCAGTACTTC. Its translation: CASSLAGSYEQYF.

CDR3 loop: CASSPGTGVSNGYTF. For the CDR3, the DNA is TGTGCCAGCAGCCCCGGGACAGGGGTGTCGAATGGCTACACCTTC. This rearrangement joins TRBV6-5 to TRBJ1-2; 10 bases fit TRBD1. This CDR3 has 15 amino acids. Germline CDR1 is MNHEY and CDR2 is SVGAGI. With V trimmed by 6 bases and J by 6 bases, 10 bases remained unmatched.

The table lists this clone with a few counts. CDR3: CATSAGQLSYEQYF. The CDR3 DNA sequence: TGTGCCACCAGTGCGGGACAGCTCTCCTACGAGCAGTACTTC. The chain recombines TRBV24-1 with TRBJ2-7, with 7 bases matching TRBD1. J gave up 0 bases and V 5 bases, and 3 bases lay outside the gene matches. Germline V gene data show CDR1 as KGHDR and CDR2 as SFDVKD. The CDR3 totals 14 residues.

This clone came up a few times. CDR3 in DNA: TGTGCCAGCAGCCGGGACAGGGGATCGGCGGGTACGCAGTATTTT. This translates into CASSRDRGSAGTQYF. This chain joins TRBV5-6 and TRBJ2-3; TRBD1 matches at 10 bases. V shed 4 bases, J shed 8 bases, and the junction held 10 bases outside the gene matches. This CDR3 has 15 amino acids. Germline V lookup: CDR1 SGHDT, CDR2 YYEEEE.

The gene calls are TRBV19 and TRBJ2-6; 7 bases are shared with TRBD1. This CDR3 comprises 17 residues. Germline assignment: CDR1 LNHDA and CDR2 SQIVND (reference sequence). With V trimmed by 5 bases and J by 0 bases, 7 bases remained unmatched. The CDR3: CASSSPGQTSGANVLTF. The CDR3 DNA reads as TGTGCCAGTAGTTCCCCGGGACAGACCTCTGGGGCCAACGTCCTGACTTTC.

CDR3 sequence reads: CASSSRDGRTGNTIYF. For the CDR3, the DNA is TGTGCCAGCAGTTCCCGGGACGGAAGAACTGGAAACACCATATATTTT. The J gene is TRBJ1-3, the V gene TRBV6-5; TRBD1 is a possible D gene (5 bases). Germline CDR1 and CDR2: MNHEY and SVGAGI. CDR3 length: 16 residues. Deletions cut 4 bases from V and 2 bases from J, with 15 bases between.

The chain carries TRBV29-1 and TRBJ1-3; D possibly corresponds to TRBD1 (5 bases). V shed 3 bases and J shed 4 bases, with 10 bases lying between them. Looked up from germline, CDR1 is SQVTM and CDR2 is ANQGSEA. This CDR3 contains 13 residues. The CDR3 reads CSVERDSGNTIYF. CDR3 bases: TGCAGCGTTGAGAGGGACTCCGGAAACACCATATATTTT.

V and J are TRBV6-5 and TRBJ1-1; D possibly corresponds to TRBD1 (5 bases). Trimming cost V 7 bases and J 2 bases, with 14 bases left between them. CDR3 length equals 14 residues. Germline V lookup: CDR1 MNHEY, CDR2 SVGAGI. CDR3 bases: TGTGCCAGCACCAGATTCGACAGAAACACTGAAGCTTTCTTT. This encodes CASTRFDRNTEAFF.

J is TRBJ1-2 and V is TRBV7-2, with D perhaps matching TRBD1 (5 bases). Trimming removed 6 bases from V and 0 bases from J, with 11 bases in between. This CDR3 spans 14 amino acids. CDR1 is SGHTA, CDR2 FQGNSA, per germline. Written as DNA, the CDR3 is TGTGCCAGCAGACCGGACACTTCTAACTATGGCTACACCTTC. Protein product: CASRPDTSNYGYTF.

The CDR3 protein is CASSLRASGSPQETQYF. CDR3 nucleotide sequence: TGTGCCAGCAGCTTACGGGCTAGCGGGAGCCCACAAGAGACCCAGTACTTC. The chain uses TRBV11-3 and TRBJ2-5, with 10 bases lining up with TRBD2. V lost 2 bases and J lost 2; bases outside the gene matches: 8. The CDR3 extends over 17 amino acids. Germline loops: CDR1 SGHNT, CDR2 YENEEA.